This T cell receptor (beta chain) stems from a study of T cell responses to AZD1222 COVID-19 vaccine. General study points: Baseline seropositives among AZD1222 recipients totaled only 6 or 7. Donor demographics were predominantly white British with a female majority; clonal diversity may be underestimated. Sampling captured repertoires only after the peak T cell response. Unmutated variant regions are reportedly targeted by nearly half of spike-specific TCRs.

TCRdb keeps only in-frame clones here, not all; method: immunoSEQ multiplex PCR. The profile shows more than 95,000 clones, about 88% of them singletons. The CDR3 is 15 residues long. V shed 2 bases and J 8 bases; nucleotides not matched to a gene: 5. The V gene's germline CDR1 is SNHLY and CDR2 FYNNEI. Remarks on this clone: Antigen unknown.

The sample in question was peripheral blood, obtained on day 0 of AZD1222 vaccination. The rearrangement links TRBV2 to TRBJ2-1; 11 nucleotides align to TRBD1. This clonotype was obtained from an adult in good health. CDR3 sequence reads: CASSERDRGIDEQFF. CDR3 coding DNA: TGTGCCAGCAGTGAAAGGGACAGGGGGATCGATGAGCAGTTCTTC.